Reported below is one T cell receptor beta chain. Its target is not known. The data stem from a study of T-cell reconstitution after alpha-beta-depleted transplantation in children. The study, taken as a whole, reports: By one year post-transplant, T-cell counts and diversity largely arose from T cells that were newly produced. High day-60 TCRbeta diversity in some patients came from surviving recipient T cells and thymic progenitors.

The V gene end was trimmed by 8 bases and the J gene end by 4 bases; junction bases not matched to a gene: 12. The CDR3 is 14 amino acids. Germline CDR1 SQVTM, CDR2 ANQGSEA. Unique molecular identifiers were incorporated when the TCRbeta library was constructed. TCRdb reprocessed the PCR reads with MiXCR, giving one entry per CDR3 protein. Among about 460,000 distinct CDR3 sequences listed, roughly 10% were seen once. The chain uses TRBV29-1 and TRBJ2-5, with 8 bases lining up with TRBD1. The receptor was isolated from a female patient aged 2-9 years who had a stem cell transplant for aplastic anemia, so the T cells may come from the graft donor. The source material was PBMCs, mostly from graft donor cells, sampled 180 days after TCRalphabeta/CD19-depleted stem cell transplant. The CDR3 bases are TGCAGCTGGGCCCAGGGGGCCACTGGAGAGACCCAGTACTTC. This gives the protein CSWAQGATGETQYF.